Listed here is a single T cell receptor (beta chain). This clonotype has a count of ten or more. The antigen this receptor binds is unknown. One base away there is no much larger clone; base qualities are not given. This sample is part of a study of Graves' ophthalmopathy and Graves' hyperthyroidism (dated by TCRdb to 2017 to 2018). Regarding the research as a whole: Stable hyperthyroidism was defined as no progression to ophthalmopathy within 18 months of follow-up. An independent validation cohort comprised around 20 hyperthyroidism patients and 15 to 17 patients who later progressed from hyperthyroidism to ophthalmopathy. T-cell repertoires of thyroid tissue and blood were compared in 5 or 6 hyperthyroidism patients. The study used signatures of the TCR beta repertoire to tell Graves' ophthalmopathy apart from Graves' hyperthyroidism and to predict which patients would progress to ophthalmopathy. A discovery set of 100 or so patients (more than 40 ophthalmopathy, 55 to 60 stable hyperthyroidism) was enrolled to explore V-J signatures distinguishing ophthalmopathy from hyperthyroidism. In total, approximately 130 blood samples were TCR-sequenced: around 42 ophthalmopathy, some 75 hyperthyroidism and about 17 hyperthyroidism-to-ophthalmopathy patients. Following sampling, methimazole starting at 30 mg daily was administered to hyperthyroidism patients, and high-dose intravenous methylprednisolone was administered to ophthalmopathy patients.

For repertoire sequencing, TCR beta CDR3 regions were amplified from RNA transcripts. HTBI primers and the Qiagen OneStep RT-PCR kit were used in a first-round RT-PCR, which was followed by a second-round multiplex PCR, size selection and purification. The libraries underwent paired-end sequencing with 100 bp reads on an Illumina HiSeq2000. Processing in the source paper ran as follows. SOAPnuke was used to process the reads, throwing out any read that had adapters, had uncalled bases, had a mean Phred below 15, or lacked an exact constant-primer or identifier match. COPE v1.2.5 was used to merge high-quality paired reads. Unique nucleotide sequences were defined as clonotypes and aligned to IMGT TRB V, D and J references using MiTCR v1.1. The analysis was limited to V-J combinations with a frequency above 0.0001, which together covered around 99% of the repertoires. For each V-J combination, a TCR clonal expansion and chaos score was defined as the ratio of F50 clonal expansion to chaos observed in the TCRdist matrix. Welch's t-statistics and random forest were used to reduce features to about a dozen V-J combinations, which were fed into a naive Bayes classifier. Thyroid-blood repertoire similarity was quantified with the Morisita-Horn index. Clones were called with MiXCR by TCRdb after fastp trimmed the public reads at Q25, and only in-frame beta chains were retained. Entries are consolidated by CDR3 protein sequence, retaining the most common genes and DNA. These V and J calls derive from TCRdb rather than the authors' analysis. The sample profile shows around 1.1 million distinct CDR3 sequences; about two fifths of them were found once. The ten largest account for over 8.5% of the sample.

Patients with hyperthyroidism were aged 18 to 65 years, had been newly diagnosed, and had a disease duration of less than 2 months. Patients with other autoimmune diseases, uncontrolled infections, pregnancy or lactation were excluded. Diagnosis was based on clinical symptoms, serum thyroxine, TRAb, thyroid ultrasound and orbital computed tomography. Total RNA was extracted with Trizol reagent and quality-checked on an Agilent 2100 Bioanalyzer. On the study overall, not on this receptor specifically: In validation, the model predicted ophthalmopathy progression with 70.59% sensitivity and roughly 72% specificity; 12 predicted patients were CT-confirmed with GO in a median of approximately 6.2 months. In cross-validation, the 13-signature model distinguished ophthalmopathy from stable hyperthyroidism with approximately 88% sensitivity and nearly 82% specificity, and in the test set the corresponding values were roughly 80% and 76%. Sample size was not statistically predetermined, and group allocation was not concealed from the investigators. Most expanded thyroid clonotypes with a frequency above 0.001 also appeared in blood, which suggests that blood repertoires may reflect the immune response in the thyroid.

Source material: peripheral blood or thyroid tissue (not recorded which). The source is an adult man with Graves' hyperthyroidism.

The CDR3 protein: CASSTTPYGYTF. At the DNA level, the sequence is TGTGCCAGCAGTACAACACCTTATGGCTACACCTTC. Recombination linked TRBV12-3 or TRBV12-4 to TRBJ1-2; the D gene assignment is ambiguous. The CDR3 sequence holds 12 residues, the cysteine and phenylalanine included. Only CDR3 DNA remains: 36 bases, in frame from the first base. The trim is 5 bases for V and 5 bases for J, with a gap of 9 bases between the germline ends.